These 9 T cell receptor beta chains originate from one sample sequenced in a study of T cell responses to AZD1222 COVID-19 vaccine. TCRdb's copy holds only in-frame clones and misses some; the assay was immunoSEQ multiplex PCR. The sample includes roughly 120,000 clones, about 88% seen only once; the top ten take 3.5% to 4.5%. The material sequenced was peripheral blood, taken on day 0 of AZD1222 vaccination. The receptor source for this set is an adult in good health.

The V call is TRBV6-5, the J call TRBJ1-2; D remains ambiguous. Per germline, CDR1 MNHEY and CDR2 SVGAGI. The ends were cut back, 0 bases at V and 6 bases at J, with 8 bases in the middle. The length of the CDR3 is 13 residues. The DNA for the CDR3 is TGTGCCAGCAGTTACTCGAATGTGGATGGCTACACCTTC. Translated: CASSYSNVDGYTF.

The chain links TRBV4-2 to TRBJ2-3; weak D call: TRBD2 (6 bases). The germline V and J ends were trimmed by 1 base and 0 bases, with 8 bases remaining between them. Germline assignment: CDR1 LGHNA and CDR2 YNFKEQ. The CDR3 contains 15 residues. CDR3 region: CASSQAGVSTDTQYF. The CDR3 DNA sequence: TGTGCCAGCAGCCAAGCGGGGGTTAGCACAGATACGCAGTATTTT.

The chain combines TRBV2 with TRBJ1-4; TRBD1 matches 10 bases. CDR1 and CDR2 (germline): SNHLY, FYNNEI. Trimming cost V 7 bases and J 11 bases; bases outside gene matches: 7. The CDR3 has 13 amino acids. The CDR3 DNA reads as TGTGCCAGCACGGACAGGGGGTTAGGGAAACTGTTTTTT. Translating gives CASTDRGLGKLFF.

The CDR3 DNA reads TGTGCCAGCAGCTTTGGTACAGTCTATGGCTACACCTTC. This gives the protein CASSFGTVYGYTF. This sequence joins TRBV7-9 and TRBJ1-2, with D unresolved. The length of the CDR3 is 13 residues. The V end was cut by 3 bases, the J end by 4 bases, with 9 bases between. CDR1 and CDR2 from the germline V gene are SEHNR and FQNEAQ (reference sequence). Using reference TRBV7-9 and TRBJ1-2 for the parts outside the CDR3, the full variable domain is DTGVSQNPRHKITKRGQNVTFRCDPISEHNRLYWYRQTLGQGPEFLTYFQNEAQLEKSRLLSDRFSAERPKGSFSTLEIQRTEQGDSAMYLCASSFGTVYGYTFGSGTRLTVV.

The sample holds one count of this clone. This chain joins TRBV2 and TRBJ2-3, with D perhaps assigned TRBD1 or TRBD2 (5 bases each). V lost 8 bases and J 5 bases, leaving 14 bases between the germline ends. Germline V CDR1 and CDR2: SNHLY, FYNNEI. This CDR3 region has 13 residues. The CDR3 DNA reads TGTGCCAGCGGGGGTGGGTTTGGAGATACGCAGTATTTT. Its protein product is CASGGGFGDTQYF.

The V call is TRBV7-8, the J call TRBJ1-6, with D possibly matching TRBD1 (5 bases). This CDR3 spans 14 amino acids. Germline CDR1 SGHVS, CDR2 FQNEAQ. The germline V and J ends were trimmed by 3 bases and 14 bases, with 17 bases remaining between them. The CDR3 DNA sequence: TGTGCCAGCAGCTTGGGCAGGGAGGAGTTGGCCCTCCACTTT. Encoded protein: CASSLGREELALHF.

The chain carries TRBV19 and TRBJ1-6, with D hard to call. Trimming took 0 bases from V and 7 from J, leaving 16 bases between them. This CDR3 contains 17 residues. CDR1 and CDR2 from the germline V gene are LNHDA and SQIVND (reference sequence). CDR3 sequence: CASSIDPVALLNSPLHF. In DNA, the CDR3 is TGTGCCAGTAGTATAGATCCGGTGGCTCTTCTAAATTCACCCCTCCACTTT.

The rearrangement links TRBV9 to TRBJ2-3; D remains ambiguous. Trimming cost V 0 bases and J 0 bases, with 8 bases left between them. The CDR3 has 15 residues. CDR1 is SGDLS and CDR2 is YYNGEE in the germline V gene. CDR3 sequence (DNA): TGTGCCAGCAGCGTAGGCGGATCTAGCACAGATACGCAGTATTTT. It yields the protein CASSVGGSSTDTQYF.

The chain recombines TRBV9 with TRBJ2-7; 14 bases are a match to TRBD2. In germline, CDR1 is SGDLS, CDR2 YYNGEE. This CDR3 is built from 17 residues. With 7 bases clipped from V and 0 bases from J, the junction kept 9 bases outside the gene matches. The CDR3: CASVPGLAGGFSYEQYF. In nucleotides, the CDR3 is TGTGCCAGCGTTCCTGGACTAGCGGGGGGTTTCTCCTACGAGCAGTACTTC.